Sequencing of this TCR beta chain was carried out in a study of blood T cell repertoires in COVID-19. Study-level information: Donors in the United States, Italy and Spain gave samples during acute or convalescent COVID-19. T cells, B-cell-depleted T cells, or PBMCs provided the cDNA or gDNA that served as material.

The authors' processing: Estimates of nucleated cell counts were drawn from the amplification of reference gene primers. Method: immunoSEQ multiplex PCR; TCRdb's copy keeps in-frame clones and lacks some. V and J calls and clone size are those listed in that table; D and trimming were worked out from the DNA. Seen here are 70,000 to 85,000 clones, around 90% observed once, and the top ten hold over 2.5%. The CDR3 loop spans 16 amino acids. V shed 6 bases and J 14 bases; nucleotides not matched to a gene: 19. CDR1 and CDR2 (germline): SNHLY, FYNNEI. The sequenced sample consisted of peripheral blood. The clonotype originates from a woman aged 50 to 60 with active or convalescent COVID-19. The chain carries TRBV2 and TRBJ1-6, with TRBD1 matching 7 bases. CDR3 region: CASSQGTAATIQALHF. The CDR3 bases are TGTGCCAGCAGCCAAGGGACAGCAGCTACAATTCAGGCCCTCCACTTT.